This TCR beta chain was identified in a study of regulatory T cells. The CDR3 has 13 residues. Germline values: CDR1 SGHVS, CDR2 FQNEAQ. All CD3G-deficient patients showed autoimmunity, more severe in two. Patients aged 2 to 39 years had fewer naive and more memory CD4+ and CD8+ T cells. Sorting split CD4+ cells into CD25-high CD127-low Tregs and CD25-low CD127-high conventional T cells. Concerning this clone: No antigen is known for it.

Study-level points and caveats: Hydrophobic residues at CDR3 positions 6 and 7 were enriched in conventional CD4+ T cells of CD3G-deficient patients.

Amplification used 52 TRBV primers and 13 TRBJ primers. Sequencing was performed with immunoSEQ multiplex PCR; in TCRdb, only in-frame clones are kept and a portion is missing. The sample has 25,000 or so clones; around nine tenths are singletons. The gene calls are TRBV7-8 and TRBJ2-5; unclear D gene. The DNA matches TRBJ2-7 better at its end, which makes the J call doubtful. The TCR was taken from a child under 18 with CD3G deficiency. The sample was conventional CD4+ T cells sorted from blood. DNA for the CDR3: TGTGCCAGCAGCTTAGGTGGGGACTACGAGCAGTACTTC. Translated: CASSLGGDYEQYF.